This T cell receptor beta chain came from a study of identical twins. Study-level points and caveats: For zero-insertion analyses, partial confounding could come from invariant MAIT and iNKT cells. Weaker excess twin sharing was observed in beta out-of-frame sequences. Insertions were fewer in abundant cord blood beta clonotypes, whereas memory repertoires showed none of this pattern.

Of note for this clonotype: The antigen remains unidentified.

All donors were healthy Caucasians. This CDR3 has 14 amino acids. The germline gives CDR1 SGHTA, CDR2 FQGNSA. V lost 5 bases and J lost 4; bases outside the gene matches: 7. Each CDR3 protein is one row after TCRdb ran MiXCR on the 5' RACE reads. Here the sample spans 700,000 or so distinct CDR3 sequences, 21% being singletons. These data were also filed under a second study, of T cells expressing NK-cell markers.

The J gene is TRBJ2-5, the V gene TRBV7-2; TRBD2 agrees at 7 bases. The sample consisted of PBMCs. The receptor comes from a young woman in good health. Here the CDR3 reads CASSPTSEGETQYF. The CDR3 bases are TGTGCCAGCAGCCCTACTAGCGAAGGAGAGACCCAGTACTTC.